This T cell receptor (beta chain) was obtained from a study of PD-1 blockade in classical Hodgkin lymphoma. Every patient was affected by relapse after autologous stem cell transplantation, while exposure to brentuximab vedotin was not uniform. Study outcomes and limitations: Whoever responded completely had baseline diversity much like that seen in newly diagnosed patients. TCR diversity rose significantly by C4D1 in CD4+ but not CD8+ cells. Newly diagnosed patients had baseline TCR diversity that was reportedly lower than that of healthy donors.

Clones were sequenced by immunoSEQ multiplex PCR, and TCRdb holds only the in-frame ones, with some missing. The sample holds about 40,000 clones, 60% to 85% seen once. CDR3 length: 17 amino acids. The V gene's germline CDR1 is MNHNS and CDR2 SASEGT. The V and J ends lost 4 bases and 8 bases, in that order; junction bases with no gene match: 14. With respect to this clone: The antigen remains unidentified.

The TCR was taken from a human donor with classical Hodgkin lymphoma. The chain is built from TRBV6-1 and TRBJ2-1; 10 positions agree with TRBD1. The sequences come from peripheral blood mononuclear cells (PBMCs), collected at baseline. The CDR3 region has the DNA TGTGCCAGCAGTGCCTTACTCCTCCGGGACAGGGGATATGAGCAGTTCTTC. Translated: CASSALLLRDRGYEQFF.